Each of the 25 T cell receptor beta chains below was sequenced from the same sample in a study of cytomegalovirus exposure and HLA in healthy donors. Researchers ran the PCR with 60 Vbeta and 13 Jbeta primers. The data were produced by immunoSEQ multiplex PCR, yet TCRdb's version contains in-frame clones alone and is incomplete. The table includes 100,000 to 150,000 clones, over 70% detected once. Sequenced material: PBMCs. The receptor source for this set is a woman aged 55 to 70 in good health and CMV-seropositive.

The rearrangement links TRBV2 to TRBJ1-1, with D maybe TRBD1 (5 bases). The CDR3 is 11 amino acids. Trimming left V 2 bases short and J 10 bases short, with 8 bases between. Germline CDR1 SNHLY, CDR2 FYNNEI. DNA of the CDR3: TGTGCCAGCAGTGAAATGGGGGGAGCTTTCTTT. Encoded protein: CASSEMGGAFF.

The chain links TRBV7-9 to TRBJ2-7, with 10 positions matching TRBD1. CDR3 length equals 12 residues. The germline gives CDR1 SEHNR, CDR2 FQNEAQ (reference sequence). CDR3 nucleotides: TGTTCCATCGTGACAGGGGGCGGCGAGCAGTACTTC. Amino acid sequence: CSIVTGGGEQYF.

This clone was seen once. CDR3 DNA: TGTGCCAGCAGTCCAGCTGCGGGGCGGACTGAAGCTTTCTTT. Translating gives CASSPAAGRTEAFF. The chain is built from TRBV27 and TRBJ1-1; the D gene is possibly TRBD1 (5 bases). The germline V gene encodes CDR1 MNHEY and CDR2 SMNVEV (reference sequence). This CDR3 has 14 residues. V lost 5 bases to trimming and J lost 5 bases, with 15 bases between them.

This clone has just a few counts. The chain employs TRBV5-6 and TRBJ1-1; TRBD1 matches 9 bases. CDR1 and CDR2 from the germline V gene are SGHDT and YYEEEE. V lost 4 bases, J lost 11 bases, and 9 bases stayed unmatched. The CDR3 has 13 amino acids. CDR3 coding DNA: TGTGCCAGCAGCGACGGGACAGGGTCCCTCGCTTTCTTT. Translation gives CASSDGTGSLAFF.

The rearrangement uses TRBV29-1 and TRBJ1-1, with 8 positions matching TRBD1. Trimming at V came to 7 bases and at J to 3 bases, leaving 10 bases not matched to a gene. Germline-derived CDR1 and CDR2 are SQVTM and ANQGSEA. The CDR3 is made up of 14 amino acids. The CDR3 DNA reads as TGCAGCGGGGGCTGGGGACAGGTGGACACTGAAGCTTTCTTT. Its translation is CSGGWGQVDTEAFF.

CDR3 nucleotides: TGTGCCAGCAGTTACTCAAGGGGCTTGGATGGCTACACCTTC. This sequence encodes CASSYSRGLDGYTF. The chain is built from TRBV6-5 and TRBJ1-2; a weak D match, TRBD1 (5 bases). V dropped 0 bases and J dropped 6 bases, with 11 bases sitting between them. Germline V lookup: CDR1 MNHEY, CDR2 SVGAGI. The CDR3 is made up of 14 amino acids.

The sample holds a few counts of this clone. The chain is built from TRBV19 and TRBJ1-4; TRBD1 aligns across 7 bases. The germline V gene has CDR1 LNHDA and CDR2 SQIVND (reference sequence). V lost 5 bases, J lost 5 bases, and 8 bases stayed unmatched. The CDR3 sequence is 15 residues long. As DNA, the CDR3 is TGTGCCAGTAGTGAACAGGGGCCTTTAAATGAAAAACTGTTTTTT. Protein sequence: CASSEQGPLNEKLFF.

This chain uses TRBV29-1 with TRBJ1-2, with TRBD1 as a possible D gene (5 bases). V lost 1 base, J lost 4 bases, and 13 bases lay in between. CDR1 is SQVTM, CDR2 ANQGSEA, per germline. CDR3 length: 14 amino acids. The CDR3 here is CSVEGQGGSYGYTF. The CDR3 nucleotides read TGCAGCGTTGAAGGCCAGGGTGGTAGCTATGGCTACACCTTC.

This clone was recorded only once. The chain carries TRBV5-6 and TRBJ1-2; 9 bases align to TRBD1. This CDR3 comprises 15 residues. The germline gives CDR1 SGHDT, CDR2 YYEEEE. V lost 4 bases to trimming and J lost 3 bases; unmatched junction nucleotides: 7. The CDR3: CASSPGWTGDYGYTF. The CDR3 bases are TGTGCCAGCAGCCCCGGTTGGACAGGGGACTATGGCTACACCTTC.

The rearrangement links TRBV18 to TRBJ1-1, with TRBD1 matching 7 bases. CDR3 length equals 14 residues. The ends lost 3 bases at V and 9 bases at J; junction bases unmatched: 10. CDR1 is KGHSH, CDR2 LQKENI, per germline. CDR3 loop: CASSPSIDRDKAFF. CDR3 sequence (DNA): TGTGCCAGCTCACCCTCGATCGACAGGGACAAAGCTTTCTTT.

This chain's CDR3 is CASSNDRDNQPQHF. The DNA for the CDR3 is TGTGCCAGCAGTAATGACAGGGATAACCAGCCCCAGCATTTT. The V gene is TRBV7-9, the J gene TRBJ1-5; 7 positions agree with TRBD1. Germline V gene lookup returns CDR1 SEHNR and CDR2 FQNEAQ (reference sequence). V shed 6 bases, J shed 7 bases, and the junction held 9 bases outside the gene matches. This CDR3 has 14 amino acids.

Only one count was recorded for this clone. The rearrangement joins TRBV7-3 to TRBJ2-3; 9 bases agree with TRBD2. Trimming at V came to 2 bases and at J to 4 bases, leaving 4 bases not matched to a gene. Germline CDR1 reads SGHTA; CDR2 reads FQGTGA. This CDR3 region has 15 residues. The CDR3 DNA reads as TGTGCCAGCAGCTTAGCTAGCGGGGATGCAGATACGCAGTATTTT. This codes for CASSLASGDADTQYF.

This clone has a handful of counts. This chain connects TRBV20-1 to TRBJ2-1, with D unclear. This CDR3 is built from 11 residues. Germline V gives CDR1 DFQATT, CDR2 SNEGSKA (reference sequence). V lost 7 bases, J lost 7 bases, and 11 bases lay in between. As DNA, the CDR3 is TGCAGTGAAAGCGTCGGGAATGAGCAGTTCTTC. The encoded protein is CSESVGNEQFF.

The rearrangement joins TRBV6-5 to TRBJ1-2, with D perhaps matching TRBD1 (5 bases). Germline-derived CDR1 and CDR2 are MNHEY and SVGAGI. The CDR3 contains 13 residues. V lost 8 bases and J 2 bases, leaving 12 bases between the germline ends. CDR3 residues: CASAAGLNYGYTF. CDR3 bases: TGTGCCAGCGCCGCGGGGCTGAACTATGGCTACACCTTC.

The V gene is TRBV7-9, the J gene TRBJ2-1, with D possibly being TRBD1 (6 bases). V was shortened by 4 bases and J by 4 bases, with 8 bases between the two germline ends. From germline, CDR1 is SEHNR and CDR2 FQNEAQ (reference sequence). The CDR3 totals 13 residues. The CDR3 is CASSWGQYNEQFF. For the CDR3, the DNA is TGTGCCAGCAGCTGGGGGCAATACAATGAGCAGTTCTTC.

The CDR3 DNA sequence: TGTGCCAGCAGCTTAGCAGCAGGGGATTCACCCCTCCACTTT. Translation gives CASSLAAGDSPLHF. The J gene is TRBJ1-6, the V gene TRBV11-2; D might be TRBD1 (6 bases). This CDR3 has 14 residues. V was clipped by 1 base and J by 8 bases, with 9 bases between them. Germline CDR1 reads SGHAT; CDR2 reads FQNNGV.

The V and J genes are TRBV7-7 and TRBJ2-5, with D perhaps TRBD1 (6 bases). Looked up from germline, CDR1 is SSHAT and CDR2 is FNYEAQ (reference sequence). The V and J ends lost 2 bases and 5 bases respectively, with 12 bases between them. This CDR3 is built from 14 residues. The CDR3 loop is CASSLWGPMETQYF. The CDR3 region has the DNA TGTGCCAGCAGCTTATGGGGGCCCATGGAGACCCAGTACTTC.

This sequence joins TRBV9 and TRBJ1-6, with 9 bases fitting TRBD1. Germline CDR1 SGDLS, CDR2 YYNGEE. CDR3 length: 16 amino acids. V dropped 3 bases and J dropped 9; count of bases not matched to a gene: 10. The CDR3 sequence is CASSAPGTGLSSPLHF. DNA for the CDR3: TGTGCCAGCAGCGCACCAGGGACAGGGTTAAGTTCACCCCTCCACTTT.

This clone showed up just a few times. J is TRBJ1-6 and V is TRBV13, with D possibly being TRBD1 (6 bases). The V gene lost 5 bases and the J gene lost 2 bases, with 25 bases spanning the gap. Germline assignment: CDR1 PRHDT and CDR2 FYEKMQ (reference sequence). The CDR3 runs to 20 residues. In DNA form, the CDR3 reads TGTGCCAGCAGCCCACAAATAGGGTCGGACAGTTACACCTATAATTCACCCCTCCACTTT. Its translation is CASSPQIGSDSYTYNSPLHF.

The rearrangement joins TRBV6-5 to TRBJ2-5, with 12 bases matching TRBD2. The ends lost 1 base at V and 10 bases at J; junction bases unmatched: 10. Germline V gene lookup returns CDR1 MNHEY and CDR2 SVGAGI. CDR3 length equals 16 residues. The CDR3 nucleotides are TGTGCCAGCAGTTACTTCCGGACTAGCGGGGTAGTAGTCCAGTACTTC. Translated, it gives CASSYFRTSGVVVQYF.

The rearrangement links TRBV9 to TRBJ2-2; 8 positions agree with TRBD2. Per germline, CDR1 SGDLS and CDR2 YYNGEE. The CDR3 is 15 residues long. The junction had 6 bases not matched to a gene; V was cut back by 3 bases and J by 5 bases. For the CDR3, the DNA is TGTGCCAGCAGCGCGGGGGGGGTTCTTACCGGGGAGCTGTTTTTT. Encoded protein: CASSAGGVLTGELFF.

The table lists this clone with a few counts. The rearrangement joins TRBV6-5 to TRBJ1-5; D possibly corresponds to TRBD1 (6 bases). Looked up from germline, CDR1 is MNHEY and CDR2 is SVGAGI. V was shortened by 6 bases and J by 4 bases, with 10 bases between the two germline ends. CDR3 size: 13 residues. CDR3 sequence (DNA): TGTGCCAGCAGCACCAGGGGAAATCAGCCCCAGCATTTT. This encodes CASSTRGNQPQHF.

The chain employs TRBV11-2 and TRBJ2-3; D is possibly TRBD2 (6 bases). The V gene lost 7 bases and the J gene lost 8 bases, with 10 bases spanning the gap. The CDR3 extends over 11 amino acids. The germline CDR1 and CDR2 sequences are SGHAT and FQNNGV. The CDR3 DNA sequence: TGTGCCAGCACCCCGGAGGGTACGCAGTATTTT. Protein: CASTPEGTQYF.

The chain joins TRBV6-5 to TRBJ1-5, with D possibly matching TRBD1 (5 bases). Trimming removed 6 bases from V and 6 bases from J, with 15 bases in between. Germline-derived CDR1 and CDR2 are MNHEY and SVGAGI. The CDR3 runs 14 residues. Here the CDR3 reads CASRRDLGSQPQHF. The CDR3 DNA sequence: TGTGCCAGCAGGAGGGACCTCGGGAGTCAGCCCCAGCATTTT.

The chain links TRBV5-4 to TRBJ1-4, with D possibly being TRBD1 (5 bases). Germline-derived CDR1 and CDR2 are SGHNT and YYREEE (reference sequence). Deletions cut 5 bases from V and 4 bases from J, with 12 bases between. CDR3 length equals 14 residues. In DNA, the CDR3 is TGTGCCAGCAGTTATCGACAGATTAATGAAAAACTGTTTTTT. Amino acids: CASSYRQINEKLFF.